The clone carrying this T cell receptor (beta chain) occurred a few times. Antigen: not known. CDR1 is SGHDT, CDR2 YYEEEE, per germline. Trimming took 0 bases from V and 12 from J, leaving 7 bases between them. The CDR3 runs to 11 residues. This entry is derived from a study of cytomegalovirus exposure and HLA in healthy donors. General study findings and limits: In an earlier analysis, about 90% or about 30%: the productive usage of most TCR beta V segments.

Amplification used 60 Vbeta primers and 13 Jbeta primers. Generated by immunoSEQ multiplex PCR, the TCRdb table keeps only in-frame clones and is missing some. This repertoire shows approximately 160,000 clones, about 81% found once; its top ten account for about 1.4%. Sequenced: PBMCs. The receptor comes from a girl between 5 and 17 years old in good health and CMV-seropositive. The V and J genes are TRBV5-6 and TRBJ2-1, with D possibly TRBD1 on 5 matching bases. Here the CDR3 DNA reads TGTGCCAGCAGCTTGGTGGGGCGGCAGTTCTTC. Its protein is CASSLVGRQFF.